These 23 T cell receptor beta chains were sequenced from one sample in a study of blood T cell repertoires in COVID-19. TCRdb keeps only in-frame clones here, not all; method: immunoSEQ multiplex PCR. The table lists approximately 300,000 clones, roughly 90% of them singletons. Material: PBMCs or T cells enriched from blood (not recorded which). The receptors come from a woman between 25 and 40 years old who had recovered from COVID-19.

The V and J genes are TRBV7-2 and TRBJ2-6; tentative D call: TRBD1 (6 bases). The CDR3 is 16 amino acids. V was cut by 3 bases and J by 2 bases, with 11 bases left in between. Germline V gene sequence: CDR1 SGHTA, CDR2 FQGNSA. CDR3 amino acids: CASSLVGGTGANVLTF. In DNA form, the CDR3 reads TGTGCCAGCAGCTTGGTAGGGGGAACTGGGGCCAACGTCCTGACTTTC.

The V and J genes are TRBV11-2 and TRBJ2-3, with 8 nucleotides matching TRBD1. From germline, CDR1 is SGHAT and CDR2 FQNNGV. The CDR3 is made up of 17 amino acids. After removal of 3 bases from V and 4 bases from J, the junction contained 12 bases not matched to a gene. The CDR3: CASSFRTGGRGADTQYF. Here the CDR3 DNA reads TGTGCCAGCAGCTTTAGAACAGGGGGGCGAGGGGCAGATACGCAGTATTTT.

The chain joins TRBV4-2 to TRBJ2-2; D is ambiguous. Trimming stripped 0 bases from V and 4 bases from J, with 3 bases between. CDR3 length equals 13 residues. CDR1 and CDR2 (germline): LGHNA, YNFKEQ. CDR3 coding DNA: TGTGCCAGCAGCCAAGAGGCCACCGGGGAGCTGTTTTTT. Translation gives CASSQEATGELFF.

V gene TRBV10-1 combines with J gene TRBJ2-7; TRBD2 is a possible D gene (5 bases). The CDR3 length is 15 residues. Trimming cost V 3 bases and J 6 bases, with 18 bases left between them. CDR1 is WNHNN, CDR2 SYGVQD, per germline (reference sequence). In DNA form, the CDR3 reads TGCGCCAGCAGTGACCCCGATTCCCTTCGGGGCGAGCAGTACTTC. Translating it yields CASSDPDSLRGEQYF.

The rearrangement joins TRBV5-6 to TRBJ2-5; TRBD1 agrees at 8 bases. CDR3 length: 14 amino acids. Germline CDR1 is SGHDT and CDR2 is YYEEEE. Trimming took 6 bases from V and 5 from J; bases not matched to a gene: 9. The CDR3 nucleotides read TGTGCCAGCACCGTACAGGGGGTGTTTGAGACCCAGTACTTC. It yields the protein CASTVQGVFETQYF.

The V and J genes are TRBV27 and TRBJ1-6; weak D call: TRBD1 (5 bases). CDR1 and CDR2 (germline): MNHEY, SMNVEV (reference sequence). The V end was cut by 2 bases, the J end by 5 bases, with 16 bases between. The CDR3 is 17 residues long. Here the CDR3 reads CASSLIWAGSHNSPLHF. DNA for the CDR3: TGTGCCAGCAGTTTAATTTGGGCAGGGTCCCATAATTCACCCCTCCACTTT.

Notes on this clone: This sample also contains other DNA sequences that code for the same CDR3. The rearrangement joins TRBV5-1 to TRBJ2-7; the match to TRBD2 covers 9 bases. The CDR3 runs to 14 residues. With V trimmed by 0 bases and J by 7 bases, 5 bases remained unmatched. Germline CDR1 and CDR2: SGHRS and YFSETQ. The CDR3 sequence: CASSLAAGGGEQYF. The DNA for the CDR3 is TGCGCCAGCAGCTTGGCTGCGGGAGGGGGTGAGCAGTACTTC. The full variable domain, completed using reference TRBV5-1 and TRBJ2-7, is KAGVTQTPRYLIKTRGQQVTLSCSPISGHRSVSWYQQTPGQGLQFLFEYFSETQRNKGNFPGRFSGRQFSNSRSEMNVSTLELGDSALYLCASSLAAGGGEQYFGPGTRLTVT.

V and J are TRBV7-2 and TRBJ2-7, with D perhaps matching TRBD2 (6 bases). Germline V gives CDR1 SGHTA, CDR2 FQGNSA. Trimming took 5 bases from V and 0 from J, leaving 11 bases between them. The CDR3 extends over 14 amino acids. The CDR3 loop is CASSPSGYSYEQYF. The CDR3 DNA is TGTGCCAGCAGCCCGAGCGGGTACTCCTACGAGCAGTACTTC.

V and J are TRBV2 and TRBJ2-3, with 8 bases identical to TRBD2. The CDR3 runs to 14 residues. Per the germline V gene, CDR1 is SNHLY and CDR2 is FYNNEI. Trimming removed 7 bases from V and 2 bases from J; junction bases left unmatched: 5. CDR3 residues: CASNIAGSTDTQYF. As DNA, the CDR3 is TGTGCCAGCAACATAGCGGGGTCCACAGATACGCAGTATTTT.

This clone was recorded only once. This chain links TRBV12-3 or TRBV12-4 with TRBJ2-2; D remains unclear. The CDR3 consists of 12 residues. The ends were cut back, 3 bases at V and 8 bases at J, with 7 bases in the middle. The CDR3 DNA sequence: TGTGCCAGCAGTTTGGCCAGAGGGGAGCTGTTTTTT. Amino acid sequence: CASSLARGELFF.

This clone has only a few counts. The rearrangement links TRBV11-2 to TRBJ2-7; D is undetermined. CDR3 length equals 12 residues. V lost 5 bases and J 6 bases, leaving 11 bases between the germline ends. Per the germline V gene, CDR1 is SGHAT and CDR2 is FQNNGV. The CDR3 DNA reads TGTGCCAGCAGCCCGGCATCGGGCGAGCAGTACTTC. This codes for CASSPASGEQYF.

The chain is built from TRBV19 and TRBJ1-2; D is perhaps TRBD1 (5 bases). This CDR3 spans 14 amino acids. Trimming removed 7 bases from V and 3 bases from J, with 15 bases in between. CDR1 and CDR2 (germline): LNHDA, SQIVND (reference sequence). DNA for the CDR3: TGTGCCAGTACGATCGGAAGCAGGGACTATGGCTACACCTTC. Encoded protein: CASTIGSRDYGYTF.

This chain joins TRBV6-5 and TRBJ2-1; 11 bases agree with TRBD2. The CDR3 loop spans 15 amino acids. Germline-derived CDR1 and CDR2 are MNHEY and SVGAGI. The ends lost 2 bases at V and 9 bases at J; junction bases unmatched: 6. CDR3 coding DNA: TGTGCCAGCAGTTACACCACTAGCGGGGGAGGTGAGCAGTTCTTC. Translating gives CASSYTTSGGGEQFF.

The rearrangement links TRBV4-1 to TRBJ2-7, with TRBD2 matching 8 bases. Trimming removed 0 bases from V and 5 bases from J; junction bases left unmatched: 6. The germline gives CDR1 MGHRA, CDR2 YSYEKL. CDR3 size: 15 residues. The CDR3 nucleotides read TGCGCCAGCAGCCAAGATCCCCAGCGGGAGAACGAGCAGTACTTC. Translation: CASSQDPQRENEQYF.

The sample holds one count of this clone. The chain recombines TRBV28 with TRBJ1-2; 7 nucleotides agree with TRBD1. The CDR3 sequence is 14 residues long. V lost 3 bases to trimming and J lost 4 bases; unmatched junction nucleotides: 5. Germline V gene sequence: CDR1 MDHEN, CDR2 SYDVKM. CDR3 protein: CASSFPPGGYGYTF. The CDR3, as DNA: TGTGCCAGCAGTTTTCCCCCAGGGGGCTATGGCTACACCTTC.

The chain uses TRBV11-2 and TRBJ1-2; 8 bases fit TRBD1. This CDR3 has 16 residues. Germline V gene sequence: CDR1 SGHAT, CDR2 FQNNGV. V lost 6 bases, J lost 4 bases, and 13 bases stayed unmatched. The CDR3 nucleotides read TGTGCCAGCAGTCCGATACAGGGGGAGTGGGGCTATGGCTACACCTTC. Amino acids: CASSPIQGEWGYGYTF.

Written as DNA, the CDR3 is TGTGCCAGCAGCCTTACCCCCGGGACAGGGGAACAGCCCCAGCATTTT. Translated, it gives CASSLTPGTGEQPQHF. The chain recombines TRBV28 with TRBJ1-5, with 10 bases that match TRBD1. From germline, CDR1 is MDHEN and CDR2 SYDVKM. CDR3 length: 16 residues. Unmatched junction bases numbered 12, after V lost 6 bases and J lost 7 bases. The variable domain in full, completed from reference TRBV28 and TRBJ1-5, reads DVKVTQSSRYLVKRTGEKVFLECVQDMDHENMFWYRQDPGLGLRLIYFSYDVKMKEKGDIPEGYSVSREKKERFSLILESASTNQTSMYLCASSLTPGTGEQPQHFGDGTRLSIL.

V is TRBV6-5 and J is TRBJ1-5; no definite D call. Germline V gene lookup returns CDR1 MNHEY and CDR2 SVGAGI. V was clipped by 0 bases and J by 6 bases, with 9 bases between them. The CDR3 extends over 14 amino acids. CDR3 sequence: CASSYSNLGQPQHF. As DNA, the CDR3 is TGTGCCAGCAGTTACTCCAATCTCGGTCAGCCCCAGCATTTT.

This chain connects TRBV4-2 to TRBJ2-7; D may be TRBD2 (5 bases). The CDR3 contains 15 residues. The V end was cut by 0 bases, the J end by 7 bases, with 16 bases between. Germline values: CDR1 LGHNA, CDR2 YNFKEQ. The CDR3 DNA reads TGTGCCAGCAGCCAAGAGGAACCAACGGGAAAAGAGCAGTACTTC. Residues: CASSQEEPTGKEQYF.

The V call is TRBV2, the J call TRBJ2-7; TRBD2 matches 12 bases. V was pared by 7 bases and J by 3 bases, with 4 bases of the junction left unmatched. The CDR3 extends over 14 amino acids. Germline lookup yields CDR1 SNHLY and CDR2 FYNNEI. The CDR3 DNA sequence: TGTGCCAGCAACCGACTAGCGGGAGACTACGAGCAGTACTTC. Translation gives CASNRLAGDYEQYF.

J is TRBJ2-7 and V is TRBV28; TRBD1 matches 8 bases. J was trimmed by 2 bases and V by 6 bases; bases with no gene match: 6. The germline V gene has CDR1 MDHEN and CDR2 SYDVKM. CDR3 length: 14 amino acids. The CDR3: CASRDGQGAYEQYF. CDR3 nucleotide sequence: TGTGCCAGCAGGGACGGACAGGGAGCCTACGAGCAGTACTTC. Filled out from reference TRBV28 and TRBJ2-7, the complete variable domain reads DVKVTQSSRYLVKRTGEKVFLECVQDMDHENMFWYRQDPGLGLRLIYFSYDVKMKEKGDIPEGYSVSREKKERFSLILESASTNQTSMYLCASRDGQGAYEQYFGPGTRLTVT.

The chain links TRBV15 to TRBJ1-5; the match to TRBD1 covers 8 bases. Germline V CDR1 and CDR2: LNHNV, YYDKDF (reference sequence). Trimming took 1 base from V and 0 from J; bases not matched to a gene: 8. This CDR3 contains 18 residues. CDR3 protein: CATSRGQGARYSNQPQHF. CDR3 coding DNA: TGTGCCACCAGCAGAGGGCAGGGGGCGAGATATAGCAATCAGCCCCAGCATTTT.

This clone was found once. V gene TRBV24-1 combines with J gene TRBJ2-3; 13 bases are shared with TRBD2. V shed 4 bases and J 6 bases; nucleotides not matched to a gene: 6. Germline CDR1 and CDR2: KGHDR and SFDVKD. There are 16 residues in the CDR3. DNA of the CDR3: TGTGCCACCAGTGACCCTGGACTAGCGGGAGAGGATACGCAGTATTTT. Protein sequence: CATSDPGLAGEDTQYF.